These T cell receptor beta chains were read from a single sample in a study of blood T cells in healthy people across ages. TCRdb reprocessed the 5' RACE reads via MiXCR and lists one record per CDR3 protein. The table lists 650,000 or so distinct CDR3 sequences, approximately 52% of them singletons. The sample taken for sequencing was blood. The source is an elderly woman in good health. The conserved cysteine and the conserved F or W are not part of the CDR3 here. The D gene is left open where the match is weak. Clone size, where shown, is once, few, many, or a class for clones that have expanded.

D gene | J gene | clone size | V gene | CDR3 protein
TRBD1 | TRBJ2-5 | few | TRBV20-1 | SARTGQNEQY
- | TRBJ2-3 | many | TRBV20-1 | SGTLGGPGDTQY
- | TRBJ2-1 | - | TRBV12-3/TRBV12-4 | AAGSSEVDEQF
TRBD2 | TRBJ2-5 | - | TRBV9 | ASSSGLEGGEETQY
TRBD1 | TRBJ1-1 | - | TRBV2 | ASGTDFNTEAF
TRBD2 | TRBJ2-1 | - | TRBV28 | ASSLTPNERGTLEQF
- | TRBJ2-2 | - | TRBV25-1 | ASSDRGGDGRGELF
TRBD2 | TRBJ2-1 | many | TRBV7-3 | ASSVTGTSGTSSYNEQF
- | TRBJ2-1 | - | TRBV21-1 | ASSKEGRECYNEQF
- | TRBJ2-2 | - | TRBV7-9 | ASSFSVTGELF
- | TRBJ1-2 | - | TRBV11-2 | ASSPRGTQGYGYT
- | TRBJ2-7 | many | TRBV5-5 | ASRFDRRAYEQY
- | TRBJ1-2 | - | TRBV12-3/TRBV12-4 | ASSLAGVTAGYT
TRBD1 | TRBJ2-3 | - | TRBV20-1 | SALQRGPTDTQY
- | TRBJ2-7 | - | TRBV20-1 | SAREVAGPTYEQY
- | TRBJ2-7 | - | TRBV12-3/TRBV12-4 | ASSFSGPKGPQY
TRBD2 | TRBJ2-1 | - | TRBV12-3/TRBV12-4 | ASSLGAGEGYEQF
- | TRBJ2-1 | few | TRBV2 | ASTDRFAYNEQF
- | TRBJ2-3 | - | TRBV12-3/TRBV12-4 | ASSLASSPQY
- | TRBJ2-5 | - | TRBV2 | ASMGASVPEQY
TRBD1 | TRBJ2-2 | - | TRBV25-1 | ASSPGTGEAGELF
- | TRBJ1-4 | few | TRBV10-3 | AISDLSFNEKLF
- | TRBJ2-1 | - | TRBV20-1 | SARIAGLGNEQF